The table lists the clone carrying this T cell receptor (beta chain) with many counts. The antigen remains undetermined. The sample is drawn from a study of shared clonotypes between healthy human individuals. Study-wide points: Tissues were not sampled, only blood, and their repertoires likely differ. Only a few donors were included, so the genetic and exposure-history diversity represented was limited.

Several immunoSEQ plates held equal portions of the genomic DNA taken from each subset. PCR replicates from unsorted PBMC used about 300 ng DNA, and this amount was some 30,000 T cell genomes. Some clones are missing from TCRdb's copy, which holds only in-frame ones; the method was immunoSEQ multiplex PCR. This sample has about 480,000 clones, with about 80% found just once. Germline lookup yields CDR1 MDHEN and CDR2 SYDVKM. The CDR3 is made up of 14 amino acids. Unmatched junction bases numbered 10, after V lost 7 bases and J lost 7 bases. The TCR sequence derives from a woman aged 40 to 49 in good health. Some clones in this sample may be carry-over from other donors' samples. V usage is TRBV28 and J usage is TRBJ2-1, with 7 nucleotides matching TRBD2. Sample: PBMCs. This CDR3 is CASIDSGRGNEQFF. In DNA form, the CDR3 reads TGTGCCAGCATCGATAGCGGGCGGGGGAATGAGCAGTTCTTC.